The 13 T cell receptor beta chains given below trace back to one sample, sequenced in a study of blood T cells in healthy people across ages. PCR was performed a second time for about 7 to 11 cycles using a sample-barcoded 5' primer and a J-beta primer mix. One entry per CDR3 protein results from TCRdb running MiXCR on the 5' RACE reads. The table shows approximately 1.5 million distinct CDR3 sequences, with roughly two fifths occurring only once. The specimen sequenced was blood. These receptors were obtained from a young woman in good health.

As for this clonotype: This could be a read error, since a much larger clone is one nucleotide away. V usage is TRBV10-3 and J usage is TRBJ2-5, with 9 bases that match TRBD1. The J call is doubtful: the DNA matches TRBJ2-7 better. Germline values: CDR1 ENHRY, CDR2 SYGVKD. This CDR3 contains 14 residues. CDR3 nucleotide sequence: TGTGCCATCAGTGTTGGACAGGGGACCTGCGAGCAGTACTTC. The encoded protein is CAISVGQGTCEQYF.

In this sample, this clonotype turned up a few times. This rearrangement joins TRBV20-1 to TRBJ1-1; 9 bases are a match to TRBD1. Looked up from germline, CDR1 is DFQATT and CDR2 is SNEGSKA (reference sequence). Trimming took 6 bases from V and 1 from J; bases not matched to a gene: 6. This CDR3 contains 14 residues. CDR3 in amino acids: CSADPQGANTEAFF. The CDR3 nucleotides read TGCAGTGCGGATCCACAGGGGGCGAACACTGAAGCTTTCTTT.

This clonotype has just a few counts. The chain is built from TRBV20-1 and TRBJ2-7; tentatively, D is TRBD1 or TRBD2 (6 bases each). V was shortened by 2 bases and J by 3 bases, with 11 bases between the two germline ends. Per germline, CDR1 DFQATT and CDR2 SNEGSKA (reference sequence). CDR3 length equals 13 residues. This CDR3 reads CSARPGGLYEQYF. DNA for the CDR3: TGCAGTGCTAGACCCGGGGGCCTCTACGAGCAGTACTTC.

Only a few counts were recorded for this clonotype. V and J are TRBV27 and TRBJ2-7; D remains unclear. There are 12 residues in the CDR3. Germline values: CDR1 MNHEY, CDR2 SMNVEV (reference sequence). V lost 6 bases and J lost 6, with 12 bases in between. CDR3 nucleotides: TGTGCCAGCAGCGGCGGTTTGACCGAGCAGTACTTC. Translated: CASSGGLTEQYF.

This clonotype has just one count. This chain uses TRBV27 with TRBJ2-5; 7 nucleotides agree with TRBD1. Germline CDR1 reads MNHEY; CDR2 reads SMNVEV (reference sequence). The CDR3 totals 15 residues. V dropped 4 bases and J dropped 11; count of bases not matched to a gene: 16. CDR3 in DNA: TGTGCCAGCAGTTCGACAAGGGGGCTCTACAATGAGCAGTACTTC. As protein: CASSSTRGLYNEQYF.

The chain recombines TRBV29-1 with TRBJ2-2; D is unclear. Germline CDR1 reads SQVTM; CDR2 reads ANQGSEA. The CDR3 is made up of 13 amino acids. V lost 6 bases, J lost 2 bases, and 10 bases lay in between. CDR3 sequence: CSVELLNTGELFF. The DNA for the CDR3 is TGCAGCGTCGAACTACTTAACACCGGGGAGCTGTTTTTT.

The chain recombines TRBV20-1 with TRBJ2-7; tentative D call: TRBD2 (5 bases). Trimming pared 3 bases from V and 3 bases from J, leaving 9 bases between. Germline-derived CDR1 and CDR2 are DFQATT and SNEGSKA (reference sequence). The CDR3 loop spans 12 amino acids. The chain's CDR3 is CSASPGYYEQYF. For the CDR3, the DNA is TGCAGTGCTAGTCCGGGGTACTACGAGCAGTACTTC.

This chain uses TRBV11-2 with TRBJ2-1, with 8 positions matching TRBD1. The junction had 10 bases not matched to a gene; V was cut back by 1 base and J by 2 bases. The CDR3 loop spans 18 amino acids. Germline-derived CDR1 and CDR2 are SGHAT and FQNNGV. The CDR3 nucleotides are TGTGCCAGCAGCTTAGCGTGGACAGGGACCATCCCCTACAATGAGCAGTTCTTC. It specifies CASSLAWTGTIPYNEQFF.

This chain links TRBV24-1 with TRBJ2-7; D not certain. The germline gives CDR1 KGHDR, CDR2 SFDVKD. The CDR3 covers 13 residues. The germline V and J ends were trimmed by 3 bases and 4 bases, with 9 bases remaining between them. CDR3 in DNA: TGTGCCACCAGTGATGGGGTCACTTACGAGCAGTACTTC. Its protein product is CATSDGVTYEQYF.

This clonotype was counted a few times. The gene calls are TRBV24-1 and TRBJ2-3, with D perhaps TRBD2 (5 bases). Trimming stripped 6 bases from V and 0 bases from J, with 18 bases between. The CDR3 is made up of 17 amino acids. Germline CDR1 and CDR2: KGHDR and SFDVKD. In DNA, the CDR3 is TGTGCCACCAGTTCCCCGGGAAGAGCGACTAGCACAGATACGCAGTATTTT. Translating it yields CATSSPGRATSTDTQYF.

The chain carries TRBV5-1 and TRBJ2-5; D gene ambiguous. The CDR3 is 13 residues long. Germline V gene sequence: CDR1 SGHRS, CDR2 YFSETQ. V lost 4 bases to trimming and J lost 5 bases, with 12 bases between them. This CDR3 is CASSNLASETQYF. The CDR3 nucleotides are TGCGCCAGCAGCAATCTGGCCTCGGAGACCCAGTACTTC. Complete variable domain (other parts from reference TRBV5-1 and TRBJ2-5): KAGVTQTPRYLIKTRGQQVTLSCSPISGHRSVSWYQQTPGQGLQFLFEYFSETQRNKGNFPGRFSGRQFSNSRSEMNVSTLELGDSALYLCASSNLASETQYFGPGTRLLVL.

This clonotype has more than one count but fewer than ten. The chain links TRBV6-2 or TRBV6-3 to TRBJ1-2; D unclear. Germline CDR1 MNHEY, CDR2 SVGEGT. The CDR3 has 13 residues. The V gene lost 7 bases and the J gene lost 0 bases, with 9 bases spanning the gap. This CDR3 is CASTQTTNYGYTF. CDR3 in DNA: TGTGCCAGCACTCAGACGACTAACTATGGCTACACCTTC.

This rearrangement joins TRBV6-6 to TRBJ1-6; possible D gene TRBD1, 5 bases. This CDR3 spans 14 amino acids. Germline CDR1 MNHNY, CDR2 SVGAGI (reference sequence). V lost 1 base and J 14 bases, leaving 15 bases between the germline ends. CDR3 coding DNA: TGTGCCAGCAGTTACTACCAGGGCGCGAGTTCCCTCCACTTT. This encodes CASSYYQGASSLHF.